A selection of T cell receptor beta chains follows, all from one sample in a study of beta chain features in type 1 diabetes. Clones were sequenced by immunoSEQ multiplex PCR, and TCRdb holds only the in-frame ones, with some missing. This sample carries about 620,000 clones, around 15% of them seen once, and the ten largest clones take under 0.095%. Sample: naive CD4+ T cells from blood. All receptors come from a man aged 18 to 30 in good health. The CDR3 runs from the conserved cysteine through the conserved F or W. A D gene is named only where the DNA matches it firmly. The size of a clone is reported for some rows only, either as once, few or many, or as a class for expanded clones.

size: few
D: NA
J: TRBJ2-1
V: TRBV30
DNA: TGTGCCTGGACTAGGGGGATAATTAGCTCCTACAATGAGCAGTTCTTC
CDR3: CAWTRGIISSYNEQFF

size: NA
D: NA
J: TRBJ2-1
V: TRBV18
DNA: TGTGCCAGCTCACTCGGACCCACTTACTCCCCTGGGGAGTTCTTC
CDR3: CASSLGPTYSPGEFF

size: few
D: NA
J: TRBJ2-7
V: TRBV7-6
DNA: TGTGCCAGCAGCCGTGTATTTGGACAGACCTACGAGCAGTACTTC
CDR3: CASSRVFGQTYEQYF

size: few
D: TRBD2
J: TRBJ2-1
V: TRBV7-2
DNA: TGTGCCAGCAGCCGGACTAGCCGGACCTACAATGAGCAGTTCTTC
CDR3: CASSRTSRTYNEQFF

size: NA
D: TRBD1
J: TRBJ1-2
V: TRBV10-3
DNA: TGTGCCATCAGACCCGGACAGGGGGGTGGCTACACCTTC
CDR3: CAIRPGQGGGYTF

size: few
D: NA
J: TRBJ2-7
V: TRBV4-1
DNA: TGCGCCAGCAGCCAAACAGGGATGTACGAGCAGTACTTC
CDR3: CASSQTGMYEQYF

size: NA
D: TRBD1
J: TRBJ2-1
V: TRBV9
DNA: TGTGCCAGCAGCGCGGGACAGGCGTCCTACAATGAGCAGTTCTTC
CDR3: CASSAGQASYNEQFF

size: NA
D: NA
J: TRBJ2-1
V: TRBV30
DNA: TGTGCCAAGAGCGGAAGCTCCTACAATGAGCAGTTCTTC
CDR3: CAKSGSSYNEQFF

size: few
D: TRBD2
J: TRBJ2-2
V: TRBV9
DNA: TGTGCCAGCAGCGTATCGGCTAGCGGGAGTAGGACCGGGGAGCTGTTTTTT
CDR3: CASSVSASGSRTGELFF

size: NA
D: TRBD1
J: TRBJ2-1
V: TRBV19
DNA: TGTGCCAGTAGCCCGACCGGGACAGGATTGAGTGAGCAGTTCTTC
CDR3: CASSPTGTGLSEQFF

size: few
D: NA
J: TRBJ2-5
V: TRBV29-1
DNA: TGCAGCGTTGAAGATCTGAGGGGGTCGCTTTGGCCAGAGACCCAGTACTTC
CDR3: CSVEDLRGSLWPETQYF

size: NA
D: TRBD2
J: TRBJ2-7
V: TRBV10-3
DNA: TGTGCCATCAGTGTCAAGCGGGAGTTCTACGAGCAGTACTTC
CDR3: CAISVKREFYEQYF

size: NA
D: NA
J: TRBJ2-5
V: TRBV5-4
DNA: TGTGCCAGCAGTTCTTCCTGGGAAGAGACCCAGTACTTC
CDR3: CASSSSWEETQYF

size: few
D: NA
J: TRBJ2-2
V: TRBV29-1
DNA: TGCAGCGTTGAAGTTATTACTGCCGGGGAGCTGTTTTTT
CDR3: CSVEVITAGELFF

size: once
D: NA
J: TRBJ2-5
V: TRBV21-1
DNA: TGTGCCAGCAGCCCCTACCGAGCGGGAGAGAGGGAAGAGACCCAGTACTTC
CDR3: CASSPYRAGEREETQYF

size: few
D: NA
J: TRBJ1-2
V: TRBV28
DNA: TGTGCCAGCAGCCCGGGCGGAATGAACTATGGCTACACCTTC
CDR3: CASSPGGMNYGYTF

size: NA
D: NA
J: TRBJ2-3
V: TRBV7-2
DNA: TGTGCCAGCAGCCTTAGGTACAGCCGCACAGATACGCAGTATTTT
CDR3: CASSLRYSRTDTQYF

size: few
D: NA
J: TRBJ2-3
V: TRBV11-2
DNA: TGTGCCAGCAGCCGAATCAGGGGAAGGGGTCCAGATACGCAGTATTTT
CDR3: CASSRIRGRGPDTQYF

size: few
D: NA
J: TRBJ2-5
V: TRBV5-5
DNA: TGTGCCAGCAGCGAGGGCTTTCCCCGGGAGACCCAGTACTTC
CDR3: CASSEGFPRETQYF

size: NA
D: TRBD1
J: TRBJ2-1
V: TRBV2
DNA: TGTGCCAGCAGTGCACGGACAGGGAGGAATGAGCAGTTCTTC
CDR3: CASSARTGRNEQFF

size: NA
D: NA
J: TRBJ2-1
V: TRBV5-4
DNA: TGTGCCAGCAGCATAGACAGGCCAGGGAATGAGCAGTTCTTC
CDR3: CASSIDRPGNEQFF

size: NA
D: TRBD1
J: TRBJ1-5
V: TRBV6-6
DNA: TGTGCCAGCAGTCTAACCCAGGGGGGTCAGCATTTT
CDR3: CASSLTQGGQHF

size: few
D: NA
J: TRBJ1-2
V: TRBV11-2
DNA: TGTGCCAGCAGCTTAACAACAGGAGCTAACTATGGCTACACCTTC
CDR3: CASSLTTGANYGYTF

size: few
D: TRBD2
J: TRBJ2-7
V: TRBV13
DNA: TGTGCCAGCAGCTTAGGCTCGAGGACTAGCGGGTTCTTTTCCTACGAGCAGTACTTC
CDR3: CASSLGSRTSGFFSYEQYF

size: few
D: NA
J: TRBJ2-6
V: TRBV29-1
DNA: TGCAGCGTTGAATGGGACTCTGGGGCCAACGTCCTGACTTTC
CDR3: CSVEWDSGANVLTF

size: NA
D: NA
J: TRBJ1-2
V: TRBV25-1
DNA: TGTGCCAGCAGTGCTCAGAGAGGGTCTAGTGGCTACACCTTC
CDR3: CASSAQRGSSGYTF

size: few
D: NA
J: TRBJ1-1
V: TRBV29-1
DNA: TGCAGCGTTCGGAAAGGGGAACATTCGGGATTAATTCATCGGGTCGAAGCTTTCTTT
CDR3: CSVRKGEHSGLIHRVEAFF

size: few
D: NA
J: TRBJ2-7
V: TRBV28
DNA: TGTGCCAGCAGTAAGGGGAGGAGCTCCTACGAGCAGTACTTC
CDR3: CASSKGRSSYEQYF

size: NA
D: TRBD2
J: TRBJ2-1
V: TRBV7-2
DNA: TGTGCCAGCAGCCGTGTCGGGACTAGCAGCTACAATGAGCAGTTCTTC
CDR3: CASSRVGTSSYNEQFF

size: NA
D: TRBD1
J: TRBJ2-5
V: TRBV19
DNA: TGTGCCAGTAGTGAAAGCCGACAGGGGACCCTCCAAGAGACCCAGTACTTC
CDR3: CASSESRQGTLQETQYF

size: NA
D: TRBD2
J: TRBJ2-1
V: TRBV6-4
DNA: TGTGCCAGCAGAACCCTAGCGGGGGGGGACAATGAGCAGTTCTTC
CDR3: CASRTLAGGDNEQFF

size: NA
D: NA
J: TRBJ1-5
V: TRBV7-2
DNA: TGTGCCAGCAGCTTAGGACGGGGGGCTTATCAGCCCCAGCATTTT
CDR3: CASSLGRGAYQPQHF

size: NA
D: NA
J: TRBJ2-7
V: TRBV5-4
DNA: TGTGCCAGCAGCCCGAAAGATAACGAGCAGTACTTC
CDR3: CASSPKDNEQYF

size: NA
D: NA
J: TRBJ2-5
V: TRBV5-4
DNA: TGTGCCAGCAGCTCCCGTTCGGCCCAAGAGACCCAGTACTTC
CDR3: CASSSRSAQETQYF

size: NA
D: TRBD2
J: TRBJ2-3
V: TRBV29-1
DNA: TGCAGCGTCCTCCGACTAGCGGGGGATTTTAGCACAGATACGCAGTATTTT
CDR3: CSVLRLAGDFSTDTQYF

size: few
D: TRBD2
J: TRBJ2-1
V: TRBV11-3
DNA: TGTGCCAGCAGCTTAGGCCTAGCGGGAGGGGAAGGCCTGTTCTTC
CDR3: CASSLGLAGGEGLFF

size: NA
D: TRBD2
J: TRBJ2-1
V: TRBV4-3
DNA: TGCGCCAGCAGCCAAGAATTGGTGCTAGCGGGGGGCAATGAGCAGTTCTTC
CDR3: CASSQELVLAGGNEQFF

size: few
D: NA
J: TRBJ1-2
V: TRBV10-3
DNA: TGTGCCATCACCCGAGGAGCTAACTATGGCTACACCTTC
CDR3: CAITRGANYGYTF

size: few
D: NA
J: TRBJ1-2
V: TRBV9
DNA: TGTGCCAGTTCCTGGGGGAACTATGGCTACACCTTC
CDR3: CASSWGNYGYTF

size: few
D: NA
J: TRBJ2-5
V: TRBV7-2
DNA: TGTGCCAGCAGCCCAAGGGCTAGCTCCGAGACCCAGTACTTC
CDR3: CASSPRASSETQYF

size: NA
D: TRBD1
J: TRBJ2-7
V: TRBV19
DNA: TGTGCCTACTCGATGACAGGGTGGACCGAGCAGTACTTC
CDR3: CAYSMTGWTEQYF

size: NA
D: NA
J: TRBJ2-6
V: TRBV13
DNA: TGTGCCAGCACCACAACCGGGACACTCGGCTCTGGGGCCAACGTCCTGACTTTC
CDR3: CASTTTGTLGSGANVLTF

size: NA
D: TRBD1
J: TRBJ2-7
V: TRBV19
DNA: TGTGCCAGTAGCCGGACAGGGGGCTTATACGAGCAGTACTTC
CDR3: CASSRTGGLYEQYF

size: few
D: TRBD1
J: TRBJ2-2
V: TRBV11-2
DNA: TGTGCCAGCAGCCCCCGGGACAGGGACACCGGGGAGCTGTTTTTT
CDR3: CASSPRDRDTGELFF

size: NA
D: NA
J: TRBJ1-4
V: TRBV7-2
DNA: TGTGCCAGCAGCGCGCAACAAGAAAAACTGTTTTTT
CDR3: CASSAQQEKLFF

size: few
D: NA
J: TRBJ1-4
V: TRBV4-1
DNA: TGCGCCAGCAGCCAAGTGGCGGGGATTGGGTATGGGGCTAATGAAAAACTGTTTTTT
CDR3: CASSQVAGIGYGANEKLFF

size: NA
D: TRBD1
J: TRBJ1-1
V: TRBV10-3
DNA: TGTGCCATCAGTGCCCCTCGGGACAGGTCGATCACTGAAGCTTTCTTT
CDR3: CAISAPRDRSITEAFF

size: NA
D: NA
J: TRBJ1-1
V: TRBV21-1
DNA: TGTGCCAGCAGCGAACGTCAAACCGTGCCAGGGGAGTGGACTGAAGCTTTCTTT
CDR3: CASSERQTVPGEWTEAFF

size: NA
D: TRBD1
J: TRBJ2-7
V: TRBV10-3
DNA: TGTGCCACCCACAGGGGAAGCGGCTCCTACGAGCAGTACTTC
CDR3: CATHRGSGSYEQYF

size: NA
D: NA
J: TRBJ2-7
V: TRBV18
DNA: TGTGCCAGCTCACCTTCGGGGGGACAATCCAACGAGCAGTACTTC
CDR3: CASSPSGGQSNEQYF

size: few
D: NA
J: TRBJ1-1
V: TRBV7-9
DNA: TGTGCCAGCAGCCCTATGGTGGGGAAGGACACTGAAGCTTTCTTT
CDR3: CASSPMVGKDTEAFF

size: few
D: NA
J: TRBJ1-2
V: TRBV7-9
DNA: TGTGCCAGCAGCTTACGAACCGGGTCCTACTATAACTATGGCTACACCTTC
CDR3: CASSLRTGSYYNYGYTF

size: NA
D: NA
J: TRBJ1-4
V: TRBV7-2
DNA: TGTGCCAGCAGCTCACAGGGTGTGAATGAAAAACTGTTTTTT
CDR3: CASSSQGVNEKLFF

size: NA
D: NA
J: TRBJ1-6
V: TRBV7-6
DNA: TGTGCCAGCAGCTCCTTTTTAACCTCTTCACCCCTCCACTTT
CDR3: CASSSFLTSSPLHF

size: NA
D: NA
J: TRBJ1-2
V: TRBV7-9
DNA: TGTGCCAGCAGCCCAAGCCGGACACCAGCGTGGGGCTACACCTTC
CDR3: CASSPSRTPAWGYTF

size: NA
D: NA
J: TRBJ2-1
V: TRBV4-3
DNA: TGCGCCAGCAGCCAGCAGACCCCAACTAAGGTTAACTTTTGGTACAATGAGCAGTTCTTC
CDR3: CASSQQTPTKVNFWYNEQFF

size: few
D: NA
J: TRBJ2-5
V: TRBV2
DNA: TGTGCCAGCAGTGAAGCGCTAGGCAGCCAAGAGACCCAGTACTTC
CDR3: CASSEALGSQETQYF

size: NA
D: NA
J: TRBJ1-5
V: TRBV7-2
DNA: TGTGCCAGCAGCACCGAGGGGGGCGCTTCTCTTCAGCCCCAGCATTTT
CDR3: CASSTEGGASLQPQHF